Listed below are T cell receptor beta chains from one sample, sequenced in a study of OX40 agonist ivuxolimab in advanced cancers. The data were produced by immunoSEQ multiplex PCR, yet TCRdb's version contains in-frame clones alone and is incomplete. Of fewer than 65,000 clones in the sample, 70% to 80% were seen once. The sequencing here drew on CD4+ or CD8+ T cells sorted from blood, taken in a trial of the OX40 agonist ivuxolimab. Source of these receptors: an adult with an advanced solid tumor such as melanoma, head and neck, liver or kidney cancer. The conserved cysteine and the conserved F or W are not part of the CDR3 here.

v_call: TRBV29-1
j_call: TRBJ2-2
cdr3_aa: SAPSESGELF

v_call: TRBV29-1
j_call: TRBJ2-1
cdr3_aa: SVAGQGTSGSYNEQF

v_call: TRBV7-2
j_call: TRBJ2-7
cdr3_aa: ASGLAAGESYEQY

v_call: TRBV18
j_call: TRBJ1-2
cdr3_aa: ASSPTGPNYGYT

v_call: TRBV5-6
j_call: TRBJ1-2
cdr3_aa: ASSQTFYGYT

v_call: TRBV19
j_call: TRBJ1-2
cdr3_aa: ASSPRTTAHT

v_call: TRBV28
j_call: TRBJ2-2
cdr3_aa: ASRFANTGELF

v_call: TRBV28
j_call: TRBJ2-2
cdr3_aa: ASSSLPRDTGELF

v_call: TRBV6-5
j_call: TRBJ2-7
cdr3_aa: AAGTGSYEQY

v_call: TRBV4-3
j_call: TRBJ2-1
cdr3_aa: ASSQVSGTYNEQF

v_call: TRBV7-9
j_call: TRBJ2-7
cdr3_aa: ASSFGTPYEQY

v_call: TRBV5-8
j_call: TRBJ2-2
cdr3_aa: ASRIGPGSNTGELF

v_call: TRBV11-2
j_call: TRBJ1-2
cdr3_aa: ASSLPWTSGGYT

v_call: TRBV5-1
j_call: TRBJ2-1
cdr3_aa: ASRGGLGYNEQF